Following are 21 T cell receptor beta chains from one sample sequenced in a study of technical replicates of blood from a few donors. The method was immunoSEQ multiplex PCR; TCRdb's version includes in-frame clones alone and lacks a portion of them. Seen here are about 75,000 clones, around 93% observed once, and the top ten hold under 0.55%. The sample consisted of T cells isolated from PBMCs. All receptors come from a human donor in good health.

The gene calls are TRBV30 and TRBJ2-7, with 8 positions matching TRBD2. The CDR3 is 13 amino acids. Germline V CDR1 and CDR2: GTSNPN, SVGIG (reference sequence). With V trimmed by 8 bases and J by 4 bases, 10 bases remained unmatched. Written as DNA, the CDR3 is TGTGCCGCCCACGGGAGGGTGGGATACGAGCAGTACTTC. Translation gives CAAHGRVGYEQYF. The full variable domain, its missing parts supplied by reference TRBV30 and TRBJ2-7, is SQTIHQWPATLVQPVGSPLSLECTVEGTSNPNLYWYRQAAGRGLQLLFYSVGIGQISSEVPQNLSASRPQDRQFILSSKKLLLSDSGFYLCAAHGRVGYEQYFGPGTRLTVT.

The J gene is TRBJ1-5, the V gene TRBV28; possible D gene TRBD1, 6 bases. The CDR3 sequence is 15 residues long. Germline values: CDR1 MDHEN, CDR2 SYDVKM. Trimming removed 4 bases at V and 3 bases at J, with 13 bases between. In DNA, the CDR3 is TGTGCCAGCAGTTCCAGGGGAACCCCCAATCAGCCCCAGCATTTT. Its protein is CASSSRGTPNQPQHF.

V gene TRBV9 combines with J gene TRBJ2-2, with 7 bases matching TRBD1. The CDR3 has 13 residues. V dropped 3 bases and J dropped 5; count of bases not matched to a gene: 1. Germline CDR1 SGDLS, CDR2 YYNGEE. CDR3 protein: CASSETGTGELFF. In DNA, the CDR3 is TGTGCCAGCAGCGAGACAGGGACCGGGGAGCTGTTTTTT.

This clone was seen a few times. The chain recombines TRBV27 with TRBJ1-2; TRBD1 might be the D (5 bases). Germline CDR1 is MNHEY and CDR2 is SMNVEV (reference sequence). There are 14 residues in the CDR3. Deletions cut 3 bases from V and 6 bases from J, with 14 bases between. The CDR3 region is CASSFRAAADGYTF. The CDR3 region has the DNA TGTGCCAGCAGTTTCAGGGCCGCGGCTGATGGCTACACCTTC.

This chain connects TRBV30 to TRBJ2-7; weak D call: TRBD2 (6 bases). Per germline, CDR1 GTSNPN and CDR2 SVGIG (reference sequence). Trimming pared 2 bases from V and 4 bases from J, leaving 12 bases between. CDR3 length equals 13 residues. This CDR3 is CAWSSGGGYEQYF. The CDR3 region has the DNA TGTGCCTGGAGTAGTGGTGGAGGGTACGAGCAGTACTTC.

In nucleotides, the CDR3 is TGTGCCAGCAGTGAATTGACAGGGGGAATGAACACTGAAGCTTTCTTT. This sequence encodes CASSELTGGMNTEAFF. The J gene is TRBJ1-1, the V gene TRBV25-1, with TRBD1 matching 9 bases. CDR3 length: 16 amino acids. Germline V CDR1 and CDR2: MGHDK, SYGVNS. J gave up 0 bases and V 1 base, and 3 bases lay outside the gene matches.

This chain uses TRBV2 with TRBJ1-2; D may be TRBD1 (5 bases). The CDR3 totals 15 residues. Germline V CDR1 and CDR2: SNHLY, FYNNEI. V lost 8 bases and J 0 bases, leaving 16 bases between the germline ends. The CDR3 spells CASPLREDTNYGYTF. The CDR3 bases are TGTGCCAGCCCCCTCAGGGAAGACACTAACTATGGCTACACCTTC.

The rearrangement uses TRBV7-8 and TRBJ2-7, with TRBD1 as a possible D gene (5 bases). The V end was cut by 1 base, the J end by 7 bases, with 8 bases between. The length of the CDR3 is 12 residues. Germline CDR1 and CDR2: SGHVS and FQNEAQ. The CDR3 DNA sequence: TGTGCCAGCAGCTTAGTTAAGGGGGAGCAGTACTTC. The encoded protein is CASSLVKGEQYF.

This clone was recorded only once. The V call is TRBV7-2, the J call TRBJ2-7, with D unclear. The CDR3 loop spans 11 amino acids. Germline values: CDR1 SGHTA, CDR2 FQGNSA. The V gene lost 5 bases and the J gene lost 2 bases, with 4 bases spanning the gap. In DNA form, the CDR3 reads TGTGCCAGCAGCATTACCTACGAGCAGTACTTC. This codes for CASSITYEQYF. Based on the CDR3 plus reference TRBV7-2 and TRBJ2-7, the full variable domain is GAGVSQSPSNKVTEKGKDVELRCDPISGHTALYWYRQSLGQGLEFLIYFQGNSAPDKSGLPSDRFSAERTGGSVSTLTIQRTQQEDSAVYLCASSITYEQYFGPGTRLTVT.

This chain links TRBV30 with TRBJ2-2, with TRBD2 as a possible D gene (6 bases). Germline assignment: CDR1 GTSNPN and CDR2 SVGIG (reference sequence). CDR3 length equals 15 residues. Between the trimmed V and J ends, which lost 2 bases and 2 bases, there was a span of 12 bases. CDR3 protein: CAWSRLATNTGELFF. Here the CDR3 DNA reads TGTGCCTGGAGTCGGCTAGCGACAAACACCGGGGAGCTGTTTTTT.

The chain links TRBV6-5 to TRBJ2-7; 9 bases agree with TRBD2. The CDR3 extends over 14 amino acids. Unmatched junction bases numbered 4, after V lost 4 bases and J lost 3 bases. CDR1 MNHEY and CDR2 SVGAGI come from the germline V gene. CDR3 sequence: CASSLASGIYEQYF. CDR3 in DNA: TGTGCCAGCAGTTTGGCTAGCGGGATCTACGAGCAGTACTTC.

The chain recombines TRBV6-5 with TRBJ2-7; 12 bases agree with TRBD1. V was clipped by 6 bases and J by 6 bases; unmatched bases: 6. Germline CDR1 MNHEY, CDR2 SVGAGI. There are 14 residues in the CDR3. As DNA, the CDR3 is TGTGCCAGCAGGGGACAGGGGGCTAAGGTCGAGCAGTACTTC. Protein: CASRGQGAKVEQYF.

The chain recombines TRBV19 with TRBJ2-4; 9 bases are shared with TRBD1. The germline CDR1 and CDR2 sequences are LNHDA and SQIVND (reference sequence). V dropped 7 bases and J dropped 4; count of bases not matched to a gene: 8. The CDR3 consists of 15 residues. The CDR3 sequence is CASNSPGTGKNIQYF. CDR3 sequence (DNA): TGTGCCAGTAATTCCCCGGGGACAGGGAAAAACATTCAGTACTTC.

CDR3 protein: CAIGAGATSSYNEQFF. The CDR3 DNA reads as TGTGCCATCGGCGCGGGGGCCACCAGCTCCTACAATGAGCAGTTCTTC. V usage is TRBV10-3 and J usage is TRBJ2-1; a weak D match, TRBD2 (7 bases). Germline V gives CDR1 ENHRY, CDR2 SYGVKD. Trimming shortened V by 8 bases and J by 0 bases, and 17 bases separated the two germline ends. The CDR3 extends over 16 amino acids.

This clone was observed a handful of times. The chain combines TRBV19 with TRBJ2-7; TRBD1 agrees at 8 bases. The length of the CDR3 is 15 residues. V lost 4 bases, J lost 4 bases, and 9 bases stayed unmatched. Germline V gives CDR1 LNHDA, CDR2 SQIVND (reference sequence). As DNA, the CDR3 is TGTGCCAGTAGTAAAGGGGACAGGCGATTTTACGAGCAGTACTTC. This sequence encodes CASSKGDRRFYEQYF.

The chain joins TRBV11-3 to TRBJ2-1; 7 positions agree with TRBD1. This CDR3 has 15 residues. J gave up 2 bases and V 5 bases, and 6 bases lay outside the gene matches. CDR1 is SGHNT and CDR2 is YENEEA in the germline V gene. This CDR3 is CASSTRTGTYNEQFF. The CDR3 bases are TGTGCCAGCAGCACCCGGACAGGAACCTACAATGAGCAGTTCTTC.

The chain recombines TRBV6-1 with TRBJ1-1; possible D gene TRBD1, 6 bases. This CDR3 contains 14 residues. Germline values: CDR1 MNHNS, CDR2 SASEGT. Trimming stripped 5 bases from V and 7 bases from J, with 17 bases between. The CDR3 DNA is TGTGCCAGCAGTATGGAACTACAGGGCATTGAAGCTTTCTTT. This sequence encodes CASSMELQGIEAFF.

CDR3 DNA sequence: TGTGCCAGTAGTACCTCAGGGGATTCCGGTGAAAAACTGTTTTTT. As protein: CASSTSGDSGEKLFF. The rearrangement joins TRBV19 to TRBJ1-4; D might be TRBD1 (6 bases). Trimming took 4 bases from V and 7 from J, leaving 16 bases between them. Looked up from germline, CDR1 is LNHDA and CDR2 is SQIVND (reference sequence). The CDR3 is made up of 15 amino acids.

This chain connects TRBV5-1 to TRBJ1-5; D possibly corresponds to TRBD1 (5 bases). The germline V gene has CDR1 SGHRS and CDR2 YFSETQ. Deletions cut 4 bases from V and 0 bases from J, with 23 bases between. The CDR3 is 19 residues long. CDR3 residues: CASSPVYRRDVHSNQPQHF. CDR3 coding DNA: TGCGCCAGCAGCCCCGTGTATAGGCGGGACGTACATAGCAATCAGCCCCAGCATTTT.

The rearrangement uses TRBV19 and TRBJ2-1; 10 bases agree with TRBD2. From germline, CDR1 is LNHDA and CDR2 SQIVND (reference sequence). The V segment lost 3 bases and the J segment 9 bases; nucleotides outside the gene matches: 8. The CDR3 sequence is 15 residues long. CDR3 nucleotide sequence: TGTGCCAGTAGTATTCTTTCGAGCGGGAGGGCTGAGCAGTTCTTC. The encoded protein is CASSILSSGRAEQFF.

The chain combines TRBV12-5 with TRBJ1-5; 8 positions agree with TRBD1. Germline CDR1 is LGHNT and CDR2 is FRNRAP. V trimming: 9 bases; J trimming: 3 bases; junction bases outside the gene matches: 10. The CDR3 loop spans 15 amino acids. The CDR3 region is CASCLDRGVNQPQHF. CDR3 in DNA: TGTGCTAGCTGCCTTGACAGGGGAGTCAATCAGCCCCAGCATTTT.